This T cell receptor (beta chain) was sequenced for a study of blood T cell repertoires in COVID-19. In the study overall: Samples came from the United States, Italy and Spain, spanning acute and convalescent COVID-19. Sample material is recorded as cDNA or gDNA derived from T cells, B-cell-depleted T cells, or PBMCs.

In the authors' methods: Nucleated cell counts were estimated from reference gene primer amplification. Profiling relied on immunoSEQ multiplex PCR, and the TCRdb table lists in-frame clones only, not all of them. The D gene and trimming were derived from the DNA, and the V and J assignments and clone size from that table. The sample contains under 200,000 clones, over 75% of which appear only once. This CDR3 region has 14 residues. The germline CDR1 and CDR2 sequences are LGHNA and YNFKEQ. V was clipped by 1 base and J by 7 bases; unmatched bases: 5. The sample comprised peripheral blood. The receptor comes from a man over 45 with acute or convalescent COVID-19. The chain carries TRBV4-2 and TRBJ1-1, with 8 bases aligning to TRBD1. The CDR3 loop is CASSQVGQVDEAFF. The CDR3 DNA reads TGTGCCAGCAGCCAAGTGGGACAGGTGGATGAAGCTTTCTTT.